Included here is one TCR beta chain sequence, with context. Its target is unknown. This entry belongs to a study of spatial heterogeneity in lung cancer. The overall study: Available follow-up PBMC samples, collected a median of about two years post-resection, were sequenced. Broader study findings: Resection blood, more than follow-up blood, showed ubiquitous expanded tumor TCRs.

Each TCR cDNA molecule bore a unique molecular identifier. TCRdb re-called the 5' RACE reads with MiXCR, one entry per CDR3 protein. The sample records 110,000 or so distinct CDR3 sequences, 10% to 12% being singletons. This sample's time point: blood at routine non-recurrence follow-up after resection. Whole RNA was taken from tumor, nontumor lung or frozen PBMC; it was then sequenced unsorted. Germline assignment: CDR1 SNHLY and CDR2 FYNNEI. V shed 7 bases and J shed 3 bases, with 10 bases lying between them. The CDR3 extends over 12 amino acids. The TCR comes from a female donor with early-stage non-small cell lung cancer. The sequencing here drew on PBMCs, taken at follow-up. This sequence joins TRBV2 and TRBJ2-7; D remains ambiguous. The CDR3 here is CASTRTGYEQYF. The CDR3 DNA sequence: TGTGCCAGCACCAGGACGGGCTACGAGCAGTACTTC.